These 32 T cell receptor beta chains were sequenced from one sample in a study of T-cell reconstitution after alpha-beta-depleted transplantation in children. Unique molecular identifiers were incorporated into the prepared TCRbeta library. TCRdb passed the PCR reads through MiXCR, listing each CDR3 protein once. The table lists around 600,000 distinct CDR3 sequences, about 21% of them singletons, with roughly 14% in the top ten. The material was PBMCs, mostly from graft donor cells, obtained 360 days after TCRalphabeta/CD19-depleted stem cell transplant. The receptor set was obtained from a boy less than two years old who had a stem cell transplant for acute myeloid leukemia, so the T cells may come from the graft donor.

The chain couples TRBV29-1 to TRBJ1-1, with D perhaps TRBD1 (5 bases). The V gene lost 6 bases and the J gene lost 6 bases, with 14 bases spanning the gap. The CDR3 has 12 amino acids. Germline V gives CDR1 SQVTM, CDR2 ANQGSEA. The CDR3 region has the DNA TGCAGCGTCTTGGGGGATGCGGCTGAAGCTTTCTTT. Translation: CSVLGDAAEAFF.

This clonotype appeared many times. For the CDR3, the DNA is TGTGCCAGCAAAGACAACACTGAAGCTTTCTTT. Its protein is CASKDNTEAFF. The rearrangement joins TRBV12-3 or TRBV12-4 to TRBJ1-1; D is unclear. Trimming removed 7 bases at V and 2 bases at J, with 5 bases between. This CDR3 region has 11 residues.

This clonotype was counted many times. The V gene is TRBV9, the J gene TRBJ1-6; 9 bases line up with TRBD1. The CDR3 is 15 amino acids. From germline, CDR1 is SGDLS and CDR2 YYNGEE. V gave up 2 bases and J gave up 9 bases; unmatched junction bases: 6. CDR3 in amino acids: CASSVLDRGGSPLHF. Written as DNA, the CDR3 is TGTGCCAGCAGCGTTTTGGACAGGGGTGGTTCACCCCTCCACTTT.

This clonotype was recorded many times. The chain is built from TRBV28 and TRBJ1-2; TRBD1 aligns across 9 bases. Per the germline V gene, CDR1 is MDHEN and CDR2 is SYDVKM. Trimming at V came to 6 bases and at J to 0 bases, leaving 5 bases not matched to a gene. The CDR3 consists of 15 residues. This CDR3 is CASSGTGGTNYGYTF. CDR3 DNA: TGTGCCAGCAGCGGAACAGGGGGCACTAACTATGGCTACACCTTC.

This clonotype was detected many times. The chain is built from TRBV29-1 and TRBJ1-4; no clear D gene. The V end was cut by 3 bases, the J end by 4 bases, with 3 bases between. Germline loops: CDR1 SQVTM, CDR2 ANQGSEA. This CDR3 is built from 11 residues. The CDR3 nucleotides are TGCAGCGTTGAGGTTAATGAAAAACTGTTTTTT. Residues: CSVEVNEKLFF.

This clonotype was seen many times. The rearrangement joins TRBV3-1 to TRBJ1-1, with a possible D match to TRBD1 (5 bases). This CDR3 comprises 11 residues. Trimming pared 3 bases from V and 10 bases from J, leaving 9 bases between. From germline, CDR1 is LGHDT and CDR2 YNNKEL (reference sequence). The CDR3 bases are TGTGCCAGCAGCCAGGGACTGGGAGCTTTCTTT. Its translation is CASSQGLGAFF. Drawing the rest from reference TRBV3-1 and TRBJ1-1, the complete variable domain is DTAVSQTPKYLVTQMGNDKSIKCEQNLGHDTMYWYKQDSKKFLKIMFSYNNKELIINETVPNRFSPKSPDKAHLNLHINSLELGDSAVYFCASSQGLGAFFGQGTRLTVV.

The V call is TRBV20-1, the J call TRBJ2-7; TRBD1 agrees at 8 bases. CDR1 and CDR2 (germline): DFQATT, SNEGSKA (reference sequence). This CDR3 has 19 amino acids. V dropped 0 bases and J dropped 4; count of bases not matched to a gene: 20. For the CDR3, the DNA is TGCAGTGCTAGAGACCCTCATTCGACAGGGGACCAACCACGATACGAGCAGTACTTC. As protein: CSARDPHSTGDQPRYEQYF.

This clonotype showed up many times. This chain connects TRBV7-9 to TRBJ2-2; a weak D match, TRBD2 (5 bases). The V gene lost 5 bases and the J gene lost 6 bases, with 16 bases spanning the gap. The CDR3 totals 15 residues. The germline V gene encodes CDR1 SEHNR and CDR2 FQNEAQ (reference sequence). DNA for the CDR3: TGTGCCAGCAGCCCCCTTCCGCCTAGCTCCGGGGAGCTGTTTTTT. It specifies CASSPLPPSSGELFF.

The V and J genes are TRBV6-5 and TRBJ2-1; 10 bases map to TRBD2. Trimming removed 2 bases from V and 5 bases from J; junction bases left unmatched: 3. Germline V gives CDR1 MNHEY, CDR2 SVGAGI. The CDR3 loop spans 15 amino acids. CDR3 protein: CASSYLAGDDNEQFF. The CDR3 DNA sequence: TGTGCCAGCAGTTACCTAGCGGGGGACGACAATGAGCAGTTCTTC.

This clonotype was picked up a small number of times. The genes are TRBV12-3 or TRBV12-4 and TRBJ2-3; the D call may be TRBD1 or TRBD2 (6 bases each). The V gene lost 8 bases and the J gene lost 2 bases, with 20 bases spanning the gap. CDR3 length: 16 residues. The CDR3 sequence is CASVTGRGSNTDTQYF. DNA of the CDR3: TGTGCCAGCGTAACAGGGCGGGGCTCGAACACAGATACGCAGTATTTT.

The chain has TRBV11-2 and TRBJ2-1; D not resolved. This CDR3 comprises 16 residues. Germline V gene data show CDR1 as SGHAT and CDR2 as FQNNGV. V lost 4 bases and J 0 bases, leaving 13 bases between the germline ends. CDR3 coding DNA: TGTGCCAGCAGCTCCTCCGGTTGTACCTCCTACAATGAGCAGTTCTTC. The encoded protein is CASSSSGCTSYNEQFF.

This chain uses TRBV7-9 with TRBJ1-1; TRBD1 is a possible D gene (5 bases). CDR1 is SEHNR and CDR2 is FQNEAQ in the germline V gene (reference sequence). CDR3 length: 11 residues. The ends were cut back, 6 bases at V and 11 bases at J, with 13 bases in the middle. The CDR3 reads CASRESAGAFF. The CDR3 DNA sequence: TGTGCCAGCAGGGAGTCGGCAGGGGCTTTCTTT. Combining the CDR3 with reference TRBV7-9 and TRBJ1-1 gives the whole variable domain DTGVSQNPRHKITKRGQNVTFRCDPISEHNRLYWYRQTLGQGPEFLTYFQNEAQLEKSRLLSDRFSAERPKGSFSTLEIQRTEQGDSAMYLCASRESAGAFFGQGTRLTVV.

The rearrangement uses TRBV9 and TRBJ2-3; 8 nucleotides match TRBD2. V gave up 5 bases and J gave up 5 bases; unmatched junction bases: 4. CDR1 is SGDLS, CDR2 YYNGEE, per germline. The CDR3 is 13 residues long. In DNA form, the CDR3 reads TGTGCCAGCAGTCCGGGAGGGGAAGATACGCAGTATTTT. This codes for CASSPGGEDTQYF.

In its sample, this clonotype was seen many times. This chain uses TRBV3-1 with TRBJ1-5; D is undetermined. Germline CDR1 reads LGHDT; CDR2 reads YNNKEL (reference sequence). The CDR3 spans 14 residues. The V end lost 2 bases, the J end lost 2 bases, and 7 bases lay between the germline ends. The CDR3 protein is CASSQTTRNQPQHF. The CDR3 DNA reads as TGTGCCAGCAGCCAAACGACCCGCAATCAGCCCCAGCATTTT.

The V and J genes are TRBV20-1 and TRBJ1-6, with a weak D call TRBD1 (5 bases). CDR1 and CDR2 (germline): DFQATT, SNEGSKA (reference sequence). V was clipped by 2 bases and J by 14 bases, with 16 bases between them. The CDR3 consists of 13 residues. The chain's CDR3 is CSARPPGGSALHF. DNA for the CDR3: TGCAGTGCTAGACCTCCGGGGGGGTCGGCCCTCCACTTT.

Only a few counts were recorded for this clonotype. The chain couples TRBV20-1 to TRBJ1-3, with no clear D. V lost 1 base and J lost 4, with 11 bases in between. The V gene's germline CDR1 is DFQATT and CDR2 SNEGSKA (reference sequence). The CDR3 totals 14 residues. CDR3 DNA: TGCAGTGCTAGAGTTCCAGCAACAGGAAACACCATATATTTT. It yields the protein CSARVPATGNTIYF.

This clonotype has ten or more counts. The chain uses TRBV6-2 or TRBV6-3 and TRBJ2-7, with TRBD1 matching 8 bases. Germline V gene data show CDR1 as MNHEY and CDR2 as SVGEGT. This CDR3 comprises 14 residues. The ends lost 8 bases at V and 3 bases at J; junction bases unmatched: 9. CDR3: CASSQLGQGYEQYV. The CDR3 bases are TGTGCCAGCTCCCAATTAGGACAGGGCTACGAGCAGTACGTC.

This clonotype came up many times. The V gene is TRBV6-1, the J gene TRBJ1-3; D remains unclear. Germline assignment: CDR1 MNHNS and CDR2 SASEGT. CDR3 length equals 13 residues. Between the trimmed V and J ends, which lost 5 bases and 4 bases, there was a span of 9 bases. The CDR3 DNA reads as TGTGCCAGCAGTCCCCAAATAGGAAACACCATATATTTT. It specifies CASSPQIGNTIYF.

CDR3 DNA sequence: TGCAGTGCTATAAGGGGGCCTACCTACGAGCAGTACTTC. This encodes CSAIRGPTYEQYF. The rearrangement joins TRBV20-1 to TRBJ2-7, with 7 bases that match TRBD1. The CDR3 consists of 13 residues. CDR1 is DFQATT and CDR2 is SNEGSKA in the germline V gene (reference sequence). The J segment lost 2 bases and the V segment lost 4 bases, leaving 5 bases of the junction unmatched.

J is TRBJ2-1 and V is TRBV4-3; D is possibly TRBD2 (7 bases). The CDR3 consists of 17 residues. Germline V gene data show CDR1 as LGHNA and CDR2 as YSLEER. V was pared by 4 bases and J by 1 base, with 17 bases between. CDR3 residues: CASSPFLGGPSYNEQFF. The CDR3 DNA sequence: TGCGCCAGCAGCCCTTTTCTCGGGGGGCCTTCCTACAATGAGCAGTTCTTC.

This clonotype has a count of ten or more. This chain links TRBV7-9 with TRBJ2-2; D is perhaps TRBD1 (6 bases). Looked up from germline, CDR1 is SEHNR and CDR2 is FQNEAQ (reference sequence). Trimming removed 0 bases from V and 6 bases from J, with 14 bases in between. This CDR3 is 16 amino acids long. For the CDR3, the DNA is TGTGCCAGCAGCTTAGCAGGGGGAGCTGCGGCCGGGGAGCTGTTTTTT. Translation: CASSLAGGAAAGELFF.

The table lists this clonotype with many counts. J is TRBJ2-5 and V is TRBV20-1; D remains ambiguous. The V end lost 0 bases, the J end lost 5 bases, and 7 bases lay between the germline ends. The CDR3 covers 12 residues. Germline V gives CDR1 DFQATT, CDR2 SNEGSKA (reference sequence). CDR3 residues: CSARERRETQYF. The DNA of the CDR3 is TGCAGTGCTAGAGAGCGCCGGGAGACCCAGTACTTC.

The chain joins TRBV7-2 to TRBJ2-5, with D perhaps assigned TRBD1 or TRBD2 (5 bases each). CDR1 SGHTA and CDR2 FQGNSA come from the germline V gene. CDR3 length: 15 amino acids. V was cut by 1 base and J by 5 bases, with 14 bases left in between. CDR3 sequence reads: CASSLGRLEGETQYF. Here the CDR3 DNA reads TGTGCCAGCAGCTTAGGGCGCCTAGAGGGGGAGACCCAGTACTTC. Variable domain in full (rest from reference TRBV7-2 and TRBJ2-5): GAGVSQSPSNKVTEKGKDVELRCDPISGHTALYWYRQSLGQGLEFLIYFQGNSAPDKSGLPSDRFSAERTGGSVSTLTIQRTQQEDSAVYLCASSLGRLEGETQYFGPGTRLLVL.

This clonotype was recorded at least ten times. This chain connects TRBV15 to TRBJ2-7; no definite D call. The V and J ends lost 0 bases and 4 bases respectively, with 13 bases between them. CDR3 size: 15 residues. Per the germline V gene, CDR1 is LNHNV and CDR2 is YYDKDF (reference sequence). CDR3 loop: CATSRDQGLVYEQYF. CDR3 nucleotide sequence: TGTGCCACCAGCAGAGATCAAGGGCTAGTTTACGAGCAGTACTTC. Full variable domain (missing parts from reference TRBV15 and TRBJ2-7): DAMVIQNPRYQVTQFGKPVTLSCSQTLNHNVMYWYQQKSSQAPKLLFHYYDKDFNNEADTPDNFQSRRPNTSFCFLDIRSPGLGDTAMYLCATSRDQGLVYEQYFGPGTRLTVT.

J is TRBJ2-7 and V is TRBV7-2; D gene unclear. V was cut by 5 bases and J by 3 bases, with 8 bases left in between. Per germline, CDR1 SGHTA and CDR2 FQGNSA. The CDR3 is made up of 12 amino acids. The CDR3 coding sequence is TGTGCCAGCAGCGACACCGGCTACGAGCAGTACTTC. This codes for CASSDTGYEQYF. Variable domain in full (rest from reference TRBV7-2 and TRBJ2-7): GAGVSQSPSNKVTEKGKDVELRCDPISGHTALYWYRQSLGQGLEFLIYFQGNSAPDKSGLPSDRFSAERTGGSVSTLTIQRTQQEDSAVYLCASSDTGYEQYFGPGTRLTVT.

V and J are TRBV7-2 and TRBJ2-3; a weak D match, TRBD2 (6 bases). The CDR3 has 12 residues. The germline CDR1 and CDR2 sequences are SGHTA and FQGNSA. V was cut by 4 bases and J by 8 bases, with 10 bases left in between. CDR3 sequence: CASSSGGATQYF. Written as DNA, the CDR3 is TGTGCCAGCAGCTCCGGGGGTGCTACGCAGTATTTT.

The chain joins TRBV6-2 or TRBV6-3 to TRBJ2-5; weak D call: TRBD1 (6 bases). V lost 5 bases and J 1 base, leaving 14 bases between the germline ends. The germline gives CDR1 MNHEY, CDR2 SVGEGT. This CDR3 is 15 amino acids long. CDR3 coding DNA: TGTGCCAGCAGTCGCCCGAGGGGGACCCAAGAGACCCAGTACTTC. Protein product: CASSRPRGTQETQYF.

The chain combines TRBV27 with TRBJ1-2; 7 bases align to TRBD1. Germline V lookup: CDR1 MNHEY, CDR2 SMNVEV (reference sequence). The trim removed 6 bases at V and 13 bases at J, leaving 17 bases unmatched. The CDR3 sequence is 14 residues long. The CDR3 bases are TGTGCCAGCAGCCCATCGGGACAGATAAGACCGATCACCTTC. The encoded protein is CASSPSGQIRPITF.

The chain employs TRBV21-1 and TRBJ2-4; TRBD1, as called in the table, went unchecked against the DNA. TRBV21-1 is annotated as a pseudogene. The length of the CDR3 is 14 residues. This chain's CDR3 is CAVRGTLAKNIQYF. Here the CDR3 DNA reads TGTGCCGTCAGGGGAACCCTAGCCAAAAACATTCAGTACTTC.

This chain uses TRBV9 with TRBJ1-1; no definite D call. The CDR3 totals 14 residues. Trimming cost V 0 bases and J 4 bases, with 10 bases left between them. Germline V gene data show CDR1 as SGDLS and CDR2 as YYNGEE. The CDR3 sequence: CASSVGGLGTEAFF. The CDR3 coding sequence is TGTGCCAGCAGCGTAGGAGGTTTAGGCACTGAAGCTTTCTTT.

The chain carries TRBV28 and TRBJ2-7, with a possible D match to TRBD1 (6 bases). Trimming cost V 2 bases and J 4 bases, with 9 bases left between them. Germline CDR1 and CDR2: MDHEN and SYDVKM. The CDR3 is 13 amino acids. This CDR3 is CASSLPGQYEQYV. The CDR3 DNA sequence: TGTGCCAGCAGTTTACCTGGACAGTACGAGCAGTACGTC.

This clonotype has only a few counts. The J gene is TRBJ1-5, the V gene TRBV20-1; D not resolved. Germline V gene lookup returns CDR1 DFQATT and CDR2 SNEGSKA (reference sequence). The length of the CDR3 is 15 residues. Trimming stripped 6 bases from V and 0 bases from J, with 15 bases between. The CDR3 protein is CSAPGGVDSNQPQHF. DNA of the CDR3: TGCAGTGCCCCAGGCGGGGTAGATAGCAATCAGCCCCAGCATTTT.